This T cell receptor beta chain originates from a study of technical replicates of blood from a handful of donors. Measured with immunoSEQ multiplex PCR; TCRdb has only the in-frame clones, and not every one. The profile shows 15,000 or so clones, around four fifths of them singletons. The trim removed 2 bases at V and 6 bases at J, leaving 6 bases unmatched. The CDR3 contains 14 residues. Germline V gene sequence: CDR1 MNHNS, CDR2 SASEGT. The V and J genes are TRBV6-1 and TRBJ1-2; 7 bases are shared with TRBD1. The TCR was taken from a human donor in good health. Sequencing was carried out using PBMCs. Here the CDR3 reads CASSEFQGEDGYTF. The CDR3 bases are TGTGCCAGCAGTGAATTCCAGGGGGAGGATGGCTACACCTTC.